This T cell receptor (beta chain) came from a study of circulating and synovial CD4+ cells in juvenile arthritis. This table comes from immunoSEQ multiplex PCR, and its TCRdb copy is limited to in-frame clones, with some not included. In the table there are fewer than 40,000 clones, around 95% of which are singletons. Broader study findings: These blood cells shared more CDR3 sequences with synovium than bulk blood. CPL versus bulk CD4 samples: T cell genome counts differed by at least an order of magnitude.

Remarks on this clone: Its antigen is currently unknown.

CDR1 is SGHTA and CDR2 is FQGTGA in the germline V gene. The CDR3 sequence is 14 residues long. V was clipped by 9 bases and J by 5 bases; unmatched bases: 11. This chain connects TRBV7-3 to TRBJ2-7; the match to TRBD1 covers 9 bases. The sequence came from a human donor with juvenile idiopathic arthritis. Sequenced input: CD4+ T cells from blood. The CDR3 nucleotides read TGTGCCAGACTTTTCCGGACAGGGGACCACGAGCAGTACTTC. This translates into CARLFRTGDHEQYF.